The 16 T cell receptor beta chains reported below all come from one sample, sequenced in a study of blood T cell repertoires in COVID-19. The repertoire was sequenced with immunoSEQ multiplex PCR; TCRdb's copy has only in-frame clones and lacks some. The sample carries approximately 80,000 clones, around 89% recorded once. Sequenced input: peripheral blood. The receptor set was obtained from a human donor in a cohort sampled during active COVID-19.

This clone occurred once. The chain links TRBV6-5 to TRBJ1-4, with a weak D call TRBD1 (6 bases). This CDR3 is built from 14 residues. The V end lost 5 bases, the J end lost 3 bases, and 10 bases lay between the germline ends. CDR1 and CDR2 from the germline V gene are MNHEY and SVGAGI. CDR3 sequence (DNA): TGTGCCAGCAGTACAGGGAGGGCTAATGAAAAACTGTTTTTT. Translating gives CASSTGRANEKLFF.

This clone appeared once. The rearrangement joins TRBV19 to TRBJ2-7; D is perhaps TRBD2 (6 bases). V lost 5 bases, J lost 3 bases, and 17 bases lay in between. In germline, CDR1 is LNHDA, CDR2 SQIVND (reference sequence). This CDR3 comprises 15 residues. CDR3 residues: CASSVGPRGFYEQYF. In nucleotides, the CDR3 is TGTGCCAGTAGTGTCGGACCGCGGGGATTCTACGAGCAGTACTTC.

The chain couples TRBV7-9 to TRBJ2-6; tentative D call: TRBD1 (6 bases). The germline gives CDR1 SEHNR, CDR2 FQNEAQ (reference sequence). V lost 1 base to trimming and J lost 2 bases, with 6 bases between them. The CDR3 length is 15 residues. Here the CDR3 reads CASSLEGAGANVLTF. CDR3 DNA: TGTGCCAGCAGCTTAGAGGGGGCTGGGGCCAACGTCCTGACTTTC.

The chain joins TRBV2 to TRBJ2-3, with 8 positions matching TRBD1. With 10 bases clipped from V and 6 bases from J, the junction kept 18 bases outside the gene matches. This CDR3 contains 16 residues. CDR1 and CDR2 from the germline V gene are SNHLY and FYNNEI. The CDR3 DNA follows: TGTGCCACCACCACCCAGGTTCCAGGGGGCCTGGATACGCAGTATTTT. It encodes CATTTQVPGGLDTQYF.

The V call is TRBV14, the J call TRBJ1-1; D is unresolved. Trimming stripped 2 bases from V and 1 base from J, with 5 bases between. Germline V CDR1 and CDR2: SGHDN, FVKESK. The CDR3 runs to 13 residues. DNA of the CDR3: TGTGCCAGCAGCCAACATCAGAACACTGAAGCTTTCTTT. Amino acids: CASSQHQNTEAFF.

The chain recombines TRBV5-1 with TRBJ2-3; D is perhaps TRBD1 (5 bases). Trimming shortened V by 3 bases and J by 5 bases, and 13 bases separated the two germline ends. Germline assignment: CDR1 SGHRS and CDR2 YFSETQ. This CDR3 spans 14 amino acids. The CDR3 DNA reads as TGCGCCAGCAGCTGGGGCCCCACAAGAGATACGCAGTATTTT. The encoded protein is CASSWGPTRDTQYF.

The chain employs TRBV18 and TRBJ1-4, with no clear D. The germline V and J ends were trimmed by 4 bases and 12 bases, with 12 bases remaining between them. The V gene's germline CDR1 is KGHSH and CDR2 LQKENI. The CDR3 consists of 12 residues. The CDR3: CASSLGLDQLFF. The CDR3 coding sequence is TGTGCCAGCTCACTAGGACTGGACCAACTGTTTTTT. Drawing the rest from reference TRBV18 and TRBJ1-4, the complete variable domain is NAGVMQNPRHLVRRRGQEARLRCSPMKGHSHVYWYRQLPEEGLKFMVYLQKENIIDESGMPKERFSAEFPKEGPSILRIQQVVRGDSAAYFCASSLGLDQLFFGSGTQLSVL.

The chain recombines TRBV12-3 or TRBV12-4 with TRBJ1-5; weak D call: TRBD1 (6 bases). The CDR3 extends over 12 amino acids. V dropped 9 bases and J dropped 1 base, with 7 bases sitting between them. The CDR3 protein is CASRGSNQPQHF. Written as DNA, the CDR3 is TGTGCCAGTAGGGGGAGCAATCAGCCCCAGCATTTT.

The rearrangement links TRBV9 to TRBJ1-4, with D perhaps TRBD1 (5 bases). V lost 3 bases to trimming and J lost 3 bases, with 18 bases between them. Germline CDR1 is SGDLS and CDR2 is YYNGEE. The CDR3 covers 17 residues. CDR3 sequence (DNA): TGTGCCAGCAGCGCAGAGGGCGGGAAGGGACCTAATGAAAAACTGTTTTTT. This gives the protein CASSAEGGKGPNEKLFF.

The gene calls are TRBV6-4 and TRBJ2-2; weak D call: TRBD1 (6 bases). This CDR3 is 15 amino acids long. The ends were cut back, 3 bases at V and 6 bases at J, with 14 bases in the middle. Germline V gene data show CDR1 as MRHNA and CDR2 as SNTAGT. CDR3 nucleotides: TGTGCCAGCAGTGAGAGTTTCACAGGGCCCGGGGAGCTGTTTTTT. Translation: CASSESFTGPGELFF.

The gene calls are TRBV11-2 and TRBJ1-1; TRBD1 is a possible D gene (6 bases). Trimming took off 5 bases at V and 0 bases at J, with 19 bases between the two ends. CDR3 length equals 17 residues. The V gene's germline CDR1 is SGHAT and CDR2 FQNNGV. CDR3 bases: TGTGCCAGCAGCGACCCCCTGGGAGGGGGAGTGAACACTGAAGCTTTCTTT. It codes for CASSDPLGGGVNTEAFF. The variable domain in full, with the rest retrieved from reference TRBV11-2 and TRBJ1-1, is EAGVAQSPRYKIIEKRQSVAFWCNPISGHATLYWYQQILGQGPKLLIQFQNNGVVDDSQLPKDRFSAERLKGVDSTLKIQPAKLEDSAVYLCASSDPLGGGVNTEAFFGQGTRLTVV.

This clone was detected only a few times. The chain carries TRBV7-3 and TRBJ1-1; D is undetermined. Trimming removed 4 bases from V and 5 bases from J, with 14 bases in between. CDR1 and CDR2 from the germline V gene are SGHTA and FQGTGA. The CDR3 runs to 14 residues. CDR3 sequence: CASSSSGSGTEAFF. The CDR3, as DNA: TGTGCCAGCAGCTCTTCAGGCTCGGGGACTGAAGCTTTCTTT.

The rearrangement uses TRBV3-1 (or the pseudogene TRBV3-2) and TRBJ1-3; D remains ambiguous. Germline CDR1 LGHDT, CDR2 YNNKEL (reference sequence). The ends were cut back, 2 bases at V and 2 bases at J, with 4 bases in the middle. The CDR3 runs 13 residues. CDR3 sequence reads: CASSQTAGNTIYF. The CDR3, as DNA: TGTGCCAGCAGCCAAACGGCTGGAAACACCATATATTTT.

The rearrangement joins TRBV7-9 to TRBJ2-2, with TRBD1 as a possible D gene (7 bases). Germline-derived CDR1 and CDR2 are SEHNR and FQNEAQ (reference sequence). Trimming cost V 5 bases and J 7 bases, with 26 bases left between them. The CDR3 has 18 amino acids. CDR3 sequence: CASSATRDRSPRGGELFF. The CDR3 nucleotides are TGTGCCAGCAGCGCGACGCGGGACAGATCTCCTAGGGGCGGGGAGCTGTTTTTT. Based on the CDR3 plus reference TRBV7-9 and TRBJ2-2, the full variable domain is DTGVSQNPRHKITKRGQNVTFRCDPISEHNRLYWYRQTLGQGPEFLTYFQNEAQLEKSRLLSDRFSAERPKGSFSTLEIQRTEQGDSAMYLCASSATRDRSPRGGELFFGEGSRLTVL.

V and J are TRBV5-8 and TRBJ2-3; 10 nucleotides match TRBD2. CDR1 and CDR2 (germline): SGHTS, YDEGEE. V gave up 4 bases and J gave up 3 bases; unmatched junction bases: 8. This CDR3 spans 16 amino acids. CDR3 amino acids: CASSARTSGETDTQYF. The CDR3 DNA reads as TGTGCCAGCAGCGCTCGTACTAGCGGGGAAACAGATACGCAGTATTTT.

The chain links TRBV5-8 to TRBJ1-2; TRBD1 aligns across 8 bases. With 4 bases clipped from V and 3 bases from J, the junction kept 8 bases outside the gene matches. CDR3 length: 15 residues. Germline V CDR1 and CDR2: SGHTS, YDEGEE. The CDR3 DNA reads TGTGCCAGCAGCCCTGGACAGGGACCGTACTATGGCTACACCTTC. Residues: CASSPGQGPYYGYTF.